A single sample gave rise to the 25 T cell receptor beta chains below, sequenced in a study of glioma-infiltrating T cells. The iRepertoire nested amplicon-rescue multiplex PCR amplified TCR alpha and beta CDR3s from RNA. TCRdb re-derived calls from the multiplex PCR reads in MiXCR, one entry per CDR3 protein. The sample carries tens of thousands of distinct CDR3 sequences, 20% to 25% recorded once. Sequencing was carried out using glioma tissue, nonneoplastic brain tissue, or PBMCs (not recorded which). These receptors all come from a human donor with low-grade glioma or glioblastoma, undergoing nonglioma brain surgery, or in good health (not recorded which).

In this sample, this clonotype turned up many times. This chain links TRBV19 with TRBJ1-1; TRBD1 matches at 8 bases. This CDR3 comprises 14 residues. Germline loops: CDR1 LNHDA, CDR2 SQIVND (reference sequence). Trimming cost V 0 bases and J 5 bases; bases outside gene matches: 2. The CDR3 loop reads CASSIDRTGTEAFF. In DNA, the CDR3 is TGTGCCAGTAGTATAGATCGGACAGGGACTGAAGCTTTCTTT.

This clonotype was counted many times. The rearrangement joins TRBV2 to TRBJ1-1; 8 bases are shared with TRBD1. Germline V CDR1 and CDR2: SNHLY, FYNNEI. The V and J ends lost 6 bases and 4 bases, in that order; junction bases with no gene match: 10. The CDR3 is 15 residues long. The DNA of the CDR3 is TGTGCCAGCAGAGAACATAGCGGGACAGGCACTGAAGCTTTCTTT. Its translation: CASREHSGTGTEAFF.

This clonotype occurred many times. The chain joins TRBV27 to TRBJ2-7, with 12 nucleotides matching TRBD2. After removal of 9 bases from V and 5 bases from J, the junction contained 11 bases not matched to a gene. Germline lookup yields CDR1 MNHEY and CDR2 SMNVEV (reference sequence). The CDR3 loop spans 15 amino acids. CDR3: CARRTSGDTRNEQYF. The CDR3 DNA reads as TGTGCCAGAAGGACTAGCGGGGACACTAGGAACGAGCAGTACTTC.

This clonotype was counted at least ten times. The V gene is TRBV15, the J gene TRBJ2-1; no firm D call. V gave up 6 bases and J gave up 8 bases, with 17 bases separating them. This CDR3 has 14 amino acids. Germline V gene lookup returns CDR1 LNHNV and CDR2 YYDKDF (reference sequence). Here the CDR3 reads CATRPPGPYDEQFF. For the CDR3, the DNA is TGTGCCACCAGGCCCCCCGGCCCTTATGATGAGCAGTTCTTC.

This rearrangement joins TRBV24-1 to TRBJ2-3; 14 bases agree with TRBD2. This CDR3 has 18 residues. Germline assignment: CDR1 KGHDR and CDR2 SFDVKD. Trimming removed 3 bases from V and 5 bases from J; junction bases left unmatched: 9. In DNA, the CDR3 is TGTGCCACCAGTGATCCCGGGACTAGCGGGAGCGGGGAAGATACGCAGTATTTT. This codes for CATSDPGTSGSGEDTQYF.

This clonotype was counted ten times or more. CDR3: CASLGSLVLNTGELFF. In DNA form, the CDR3 reads TGTGCCAGCTTAGGGTCTCTGGTCCTGAACACCGGGGAGCTGTTTTTT. This chain uses TRBV6-2 or TRBV6-3 with TRBJ2-2; unclear D gene. The germline V and J ends were trimmed by 8 bases and 1 base, with 17 bases remaining between them. This CDR3 has 16 residues. Germline loops: CDR1 MNHEY, CDR2 SVGEGT.

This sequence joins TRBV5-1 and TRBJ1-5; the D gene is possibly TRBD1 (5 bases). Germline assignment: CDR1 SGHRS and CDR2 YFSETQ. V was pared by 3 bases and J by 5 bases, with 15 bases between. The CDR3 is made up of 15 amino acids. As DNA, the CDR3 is TGCGCCAGCAGCTACGGGCCCGCGGGGGATCAGCCCCAGCATTTT. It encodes CASSYGPAGDQPQHF.

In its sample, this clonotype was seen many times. The CDR3 is CASSQDGHDNSPLHF. For the CDR3, the DNA is TGCGCCAGCAGCCAAGATGGTCACGATAATTCACCCCTCCACTTT. The chain is built from TRBV4-1 and TRBJ1-6; D is undetermined. Germline V gives CDR1 MGHRA, CDR2 YSYEKL. The CDR3 contains 15 residues. The V end was cut by 0 bases, the J end by 5 bases, with 8 bases between.

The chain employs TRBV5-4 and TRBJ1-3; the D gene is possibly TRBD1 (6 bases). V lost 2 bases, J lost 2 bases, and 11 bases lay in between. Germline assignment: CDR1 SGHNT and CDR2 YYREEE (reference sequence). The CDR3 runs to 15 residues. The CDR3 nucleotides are TGTGCCAGCAGCTTCACAGGGAGTCCTGGAAACACCATATATTTT. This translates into CASSFTGSPGNTIYF.

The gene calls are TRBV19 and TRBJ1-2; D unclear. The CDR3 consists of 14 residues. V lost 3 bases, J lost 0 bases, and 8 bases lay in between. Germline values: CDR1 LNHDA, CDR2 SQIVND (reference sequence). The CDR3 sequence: CASSIQTANYGYTF. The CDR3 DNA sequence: TGTGCCAGTAGTATCCAGACGGCTAACTATGGCTACACCTTC. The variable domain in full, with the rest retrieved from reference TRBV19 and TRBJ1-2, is DGGITQSPKYLFRKEGQNVTLSCEQNLNHDAMYWYRQDPGQGLRLIYYSQIVNDFQKGDIAEGYSVSREKKESFPLTVTSAQKNPTAFYLCASSIQTANYGYTFGSGTRLTVV.

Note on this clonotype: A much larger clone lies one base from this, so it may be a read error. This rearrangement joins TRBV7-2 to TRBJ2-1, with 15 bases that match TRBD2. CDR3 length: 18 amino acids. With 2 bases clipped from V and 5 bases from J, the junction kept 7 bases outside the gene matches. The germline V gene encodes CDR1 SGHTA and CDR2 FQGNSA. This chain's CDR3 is CASSLSRTSGRADNEQFF. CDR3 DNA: TGTGCCAGCAGCTTATCCAGGACTAGCGGGAGGGCCGACAATGAGCAGTTCTTC.

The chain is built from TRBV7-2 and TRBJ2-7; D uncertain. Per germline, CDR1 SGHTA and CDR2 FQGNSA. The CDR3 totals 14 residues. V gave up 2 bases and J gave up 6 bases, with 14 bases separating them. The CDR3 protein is CASSLTWSLREQYF. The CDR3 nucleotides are TGTGCCAGCAGCTTAACCTGGTCGCTACGCGAGCAGTACTTC.

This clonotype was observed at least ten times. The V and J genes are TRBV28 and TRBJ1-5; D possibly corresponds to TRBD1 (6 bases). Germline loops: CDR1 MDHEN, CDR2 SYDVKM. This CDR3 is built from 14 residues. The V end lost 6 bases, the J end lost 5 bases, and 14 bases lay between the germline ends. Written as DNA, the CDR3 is TGTGCCAGCAGCCCGACAGGCGGGCATCAGCCCCAGCATTTT. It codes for CASSPTGGHQPQHF.

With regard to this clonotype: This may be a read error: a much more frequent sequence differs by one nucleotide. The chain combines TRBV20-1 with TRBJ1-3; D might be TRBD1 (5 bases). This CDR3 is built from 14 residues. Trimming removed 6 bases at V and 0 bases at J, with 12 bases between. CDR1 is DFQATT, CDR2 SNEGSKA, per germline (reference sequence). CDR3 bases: TGCAGTGCCGTCGACGGGGCCTCTGGAAACACCATATATTTT. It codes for CSAVDGASGNTIYF.

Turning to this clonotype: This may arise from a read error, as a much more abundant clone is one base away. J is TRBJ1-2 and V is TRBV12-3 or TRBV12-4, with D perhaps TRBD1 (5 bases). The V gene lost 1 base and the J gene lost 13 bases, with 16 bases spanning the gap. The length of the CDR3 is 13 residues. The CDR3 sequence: CASSLEGNPYFTF. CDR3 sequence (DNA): TGTGCCAGCAGTTTAGAGGGGAACCCATACTTCACCTTC.

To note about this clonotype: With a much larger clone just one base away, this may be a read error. The CDR3 reads CASGSGQGASTDTQYF. DNA of the CDR3: TGCGCCAGCGGCTCGGGACAGGGCGCCTCCACAGATACGCAGTATTTT. V gene TRBV5-1 combines with J gene TRBJ2-3; TRBD1 matches 9 bases. Per germline, CDR1 SGHRS and CDR2 YFSETQ. This CDR3 has 16 amino acids. V was pared by 7 bases and J by 2 bases, with 11 bases of the junction left unmatched.

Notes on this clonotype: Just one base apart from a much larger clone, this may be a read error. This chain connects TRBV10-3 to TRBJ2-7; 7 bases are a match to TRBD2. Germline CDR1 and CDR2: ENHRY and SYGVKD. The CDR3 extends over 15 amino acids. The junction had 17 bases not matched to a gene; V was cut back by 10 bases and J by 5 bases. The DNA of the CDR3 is TGTGCCAGCAGCCTTTCTGGGGCTAGCGGCCACGAGCAGTACTTC. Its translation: CASSLSGASGHEQYF.

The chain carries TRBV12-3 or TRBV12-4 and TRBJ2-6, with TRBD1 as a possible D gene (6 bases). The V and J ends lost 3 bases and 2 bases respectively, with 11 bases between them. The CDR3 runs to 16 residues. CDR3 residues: CASSFSYRAGANVLTF. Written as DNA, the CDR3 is TGTGCCAGCAGTTTTTCTTACAGGGCTGGGGCCAACGTCCTGACTTTC.

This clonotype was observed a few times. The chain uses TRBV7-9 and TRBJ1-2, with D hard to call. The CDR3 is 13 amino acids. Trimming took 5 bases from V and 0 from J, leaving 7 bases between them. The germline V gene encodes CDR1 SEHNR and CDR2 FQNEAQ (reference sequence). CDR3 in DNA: TGTGCCAGCAGCCTACAGTCTAACTATGGCTACACCTTC. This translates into CASSLQSNYGYTF.

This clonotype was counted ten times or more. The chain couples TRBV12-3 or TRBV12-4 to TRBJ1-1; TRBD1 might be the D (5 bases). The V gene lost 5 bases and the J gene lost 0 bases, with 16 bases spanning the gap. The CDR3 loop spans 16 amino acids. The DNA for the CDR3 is TGTGCCAGCAGTGGGGGGGACTGGCACATGAACACTGAAGCTTTCTTT. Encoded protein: CASSGGDWHMNTEAFF.

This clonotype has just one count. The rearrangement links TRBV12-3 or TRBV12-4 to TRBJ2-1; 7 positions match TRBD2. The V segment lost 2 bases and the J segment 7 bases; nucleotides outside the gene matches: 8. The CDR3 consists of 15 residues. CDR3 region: CASSLISAGENEQFF. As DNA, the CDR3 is TGTGCCAGCAGTTTAATTTCGGCGGGGGAGAATGAGCAGTTCTTC.

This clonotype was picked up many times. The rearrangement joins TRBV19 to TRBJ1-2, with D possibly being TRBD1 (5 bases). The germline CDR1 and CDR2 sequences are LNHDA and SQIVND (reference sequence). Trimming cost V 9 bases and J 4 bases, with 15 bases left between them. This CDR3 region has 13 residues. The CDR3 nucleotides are TGTGCCAGCCTCTTCGGGACTTCCTATGGCTACACCTTC. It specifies CASLFGTSYGYTF.

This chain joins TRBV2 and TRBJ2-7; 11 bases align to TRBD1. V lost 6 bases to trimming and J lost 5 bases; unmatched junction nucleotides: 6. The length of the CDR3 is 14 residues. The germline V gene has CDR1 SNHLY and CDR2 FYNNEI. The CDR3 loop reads CASSRGQGGHEQYF. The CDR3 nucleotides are TGTGCCAGCAGCCGGGGACAGGGGGGACACGAGCAGTACTTC.

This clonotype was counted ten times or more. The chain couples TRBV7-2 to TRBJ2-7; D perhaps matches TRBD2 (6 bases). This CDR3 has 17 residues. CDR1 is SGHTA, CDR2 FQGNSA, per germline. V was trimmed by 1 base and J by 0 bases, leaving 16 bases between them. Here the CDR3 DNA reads TGTGCCAGCAGCTTAGATCCTCCAGCGGGTAGCTCCTACGAGCAGTACTTC. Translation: CASSLDPPAGSSYEQYF.

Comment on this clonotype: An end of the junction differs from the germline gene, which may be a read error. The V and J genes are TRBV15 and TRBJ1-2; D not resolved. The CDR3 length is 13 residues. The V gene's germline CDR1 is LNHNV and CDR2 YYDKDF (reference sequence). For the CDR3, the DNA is TGTGCCACCAGCAGAGAGGTTGGCTATGGCCACACCTTC. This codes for CATSREVGYGHTF.